This TCR beta chain was recovered during a study of blood T cell repertoires in COVID-19. Study details: Acute and convalescent COVID-19 samples came from the United States, Italy and Spain.

Using immunoSEQ multiplex PCR, the repertoire was profiled, and TCRdb retains in-frame clones only, with some absent. The table includes some 200,000 clones, around 84% detected once. V was pared by 7 bases and J by 6 bases, with 13 bases between. Germline values: CDR1 LNHDA, CDR2 SQIVND (reference sequence). This CDR3 region has 13 residues. The J gene is TRBJ1-5, the V gene TRBV19; unclear D gene. This sequence was found in a man aged 35 to 55 with active or convalescent COVID-19. Sequenced input: peripheral blood. The CDR3 bases are TGTGCCAGTACCGATAGGGAGGGTCAGCCCCAGCATTTT. As protein: CASTDREGQPQHF.